One and the same sample provided the 30 T cell receptor beta chains below, sequenced in a study of blood T cell repertoires in COVID-19. Sequencing was performed with immunoSEQ multiplex PCR; in TCRdb, only in-frame clones are kept and a portion is missing. The profile shows approximately 270,000 clones, 80% to 85% of them singletons. The sample comprised peripheral blood. These receptors came from a person aged 65-85 years with COVID-19, enrolled during active disease.

The V and J genes are TRBV6-5 and TRBJ2-3; 7 positions agree with TRBD1. V lost 6 bases to trimming and J lost 3 bases; unmatched junction nucleotides: 3. Germline V gives CDR1 MNHEY, CDR2 SVGAGI. CDR3 size: 13 residues. The CDR3 DNA is TGTGCCAGCAGGTACAGGGGAACAGATACGCAGTATTTT. Protein product: CASRYRGTDTQYF.

This clone was counted between two and nine times. The CDR3 is CASSWAGNTGELFF. CDR3 sequence (DNA): TGTGCCAGCAGTTGGGCCGGTAACACCGGGGAGCTGTTTTTT. This chain connects TRBV6-5 to TRBJ2-2; D gene uncertain. V dropped 4 bases and J dropped 2 bases, with 8 bases sitting between them. Germline V gene lookup returns CDR1 MNHEY and CDR2 SVGAGI. CDR3 size: 14 residues.

The rearrangement uses TRBV19 and TRBJ1-5; 9 bases align to TRBD1. The CDR3 extends over 15 amino acids. J lost 3 bases, V lost 4 bases, and 4 bases had no gene match. Germline loops: CDR1 LNHDA, CDR2 SQIVND (reference sequence). DNA of the CDR3: TGTGCCAGTAGTAGGGGACAGGGCGACAATCAGCCCCAGCATTTT. Protein sequence: CASSRGQGDNQPQHF.

The sample holds a few counts of this clone. The V gene is TRBV25-1, the J gene TRBJ1-4, with TRBD1 matching over 8 bases. The V gene end was trimmed by 7 bases and the J gene end by 7 bases; junction bases not matched to a gene: 8. Per the germline V gene, CDR1 is MGHDK and CDR2 is SYGVNS. This CDR3 has 14 residues. The CDR3 loop is CASNRQGPGEKLFF. The CDR3 DNA sequence: TGTGCCAGCAATAGACAGGGGCCGGGTGAAAAACTGTTTTTT.

The CDR3 is CASSTTGGAETQYF. The CDR3 region has the DNA TGTGCCAGCAGCACCACCGGGGGGGCAGAGACCCAGTACTTC. The V and J genes are TRBV9 and TRBJ2-5; the match to TRBD2 covers 8 bases. This CDR3 is 14 amino acids long. The germline gives CDR1 SGDLS, CDR2 YYNGEE. V trimming: 4 bases; J trimming: 4 bases; junction bases outside the gene matches: 6.

The rearrangement joins TRBV5-4 to TRBJ2-5; 7 bases are a match to TRBD1. Germline lookup yields CDR1 SGHNT and CDR2 YYREEE (reference sequence). The CDR3 runs 15 residues. J was trimmed by 2 bases and V by 0 bases; bases with no gene match: 4. CDR3 nucleotides: TGTGCCAGCAGCTTGGTAGGGGGCGTACAAGAGACCCAGTACTTC. It encodes CASSLVGGVQETQYF.

This chain connects TRBV6-2 or TRBV6-3 to TRBJ1-4, with 8 bases fitting TRBD1. Germline V gene sequence: CDR1 MNHEY, CDR2 SVGEGT. CDR3 length equals 15 residues. V gave up 4 bases and J gave up 5 bases; unmatched junction bases: 6. CDR3: CASSFGQGRNEKLFF. CDR3 coding DNA: TGTGCCAGCAGTTTCGGACAGGGCAGAAATGAAAAACTGTTTTTT.

The chain has TRBV6-5 and TRBJ2-7; 12 nucleotides align to TRBD2. V trimming: 10 bases; J trimming: 4 bases; junction bases outside the gene matches: 5. CDR1 is MNHEY, CDR2 SVGAGI, per germline. This CDR3 comprises 13 residues. This CDR3 is CAIPSGREYEQYF. CDR3 sequence (DNA): TGTGCCATCCCTAGCGGGAGGGAGTACGAGCAGTACTTC.

The table lists this clone with a count of one. The V call is TRBV1, the J call TRBJ2-3; the table assigns TRBD2, which was not confirmed against the DNA. TRBV1 is termed a pseudogene. The CDR3 runs to 16 residues. The CDR3: CTSSLPRGDSTDTQYF. The CDR3 bases are TGCACCAGCAGCCTTCCGCGCGGGGACAGCACAGATACGCAGTATTTT.

The V gene is TRBV19, the J gene TRBJ2-5, with D possibly TRBD2 on 6 matching bases. This CDR3 has 13 amino acids. Germline V gene sequence: CDR1 LNHDA, CDR2 SQIVND (reference sequence). V lost 10 bases and J lost 1, with 13 bases in between. In DNA, the CDR3 is TGTGCCACGCGGAGGGGTCGCCAAGAGACCCAGTACTTC. It translates to CATRRGRQETQYF.

The chain recombines TRBV4-1 with TRBJ2-5, with 8 bases fitting TRBD2. The CDR3 consists of 15 residues. The V and J ends lost 4 bases and 1 base, in that order; junction bases with no gene match: 5. Looked up from germline, CDR1 is MGHRA and CDR2 is YSYEKL. The chain's CDR3 is CASSPIAGTQETQYF. For the CDR3, the DNA is TGCGCCAGCAGCCCAATAGCGGGGACCCAAGAGACCCAGTACTTC.

The count of this clone is one. The rearrangement links TRBV7-2 to TRBJ2-5; no definite D call. The V gene's germline CDR1 is SGHTA and CDR2 FQGNSA. The CDR3 spans 15 residues. The V end lost 1 base, the J end lost 2 bases, and 11 bases lay between the germline ends. CDR3 coding DNA: TGTGCCAGCAGCTTAGTTAGAGGTCTGCAAGAGACCCAGTACTTC. It translates to CASSLVRGLQETQYF.

This chain links TRBV28 with TRBJ1-1, with D unresolved. Germline V gene data show CDR1 as MDHEN and CDR2 as SYDVKM. This CDR3 is 14 amino acids long. Trimming stripped 6 bases from V and 5 bases from J, with 16 bases between. For the CDR3, the DNA is TGTGCCAGCAGCCCCCCTGCAGGTCGTACTGAAGCTTTCTTT. It codes for CASSPPAGRTEAFF.

The J gene is TRBJ2-7, the V gene TRBV4-2, with TRBD2 matching over 9 bases. This CDR3 comprises 16 residues. Germline V CDR1 and CDR2: LGHNA, YNFKEQ. V was pared by 0 bases and J by 2 bases, with 5 bases of the junction left unmatched. The CDR3 sequence: CASSQDSGGTPYEQYF. CDR3 nucleotides: TGTGCCAGCAGCCAAGATAGCGGGGGTACACCCTACGAGCAGTACTTC.

This chain links TRBV18 with TRBJ2-5, with TRBD2 identical over 9 bases. Per germline, CDR1 KGHSH and CDR2 LQKENI. This CDR3 spans 16 amino acids. Unmatched junction bases numbered 5, after V lost 2 bases and J lost 1 base. The CDR3 sequence: CASSPVLAGLQETQYF. CDR3 nucleotide sequence: TGTGCCAGCTCACCAGTCCTAGCGGGGCTCCAAGAGACCCAGTACTTC.

This chain connects TRBV7-6 to TRBJ2-1; TRBD2 aligns across 12 bases. There are 17 residues in the CDR3. Losses at the gene ends were 2 bases for V and 0 bases for J; bases not matched to a gene: 2. Per the germline V gene, CDR1 is SGHVS and CDR2 is FNYEAQ. DNA for the CDR3: TGTGCCAGCAGCTTACTAGCGGGGGGGAGCTCCTACAATGAGCAGTTCTTC. This codes for CASSLLAGGSSYNEQFF.

The V call is TRBV2, the J call TRBJ2-1; 9 bases are shared with TRBD2. Germline V gene data show CDR1 as SNHLY and CDR2 as FYNNEI. The V segment lost 11 bases and the J segment 5 bases; nucleotides outside the gene matches: 7. The CDR3 has 13 amino acids. The CDR3 sequence is CASRTSANNEQFF. The CDR3 bases are TGTGCCTCCCGGACTAGCGCCAACAATGAGCAGTTCTTC.

The chain employs TRBV6-6 and TRBJ2-6, with TRBD1 identical over 11 bases. The CDR3 length is 13 residues. The ends lost 10 bases at V and 8 bases at J; junction bases unmatched: 4. Germline V lookup: CDR1 MNHNY, CDR2 SVGAGI (reference sequence). CDR3 residues: CATGTGGPNVLTF. CDR3 DNA: TGTGCCACCGGGACAGGGGGGCCCAACGTCCTGACTTTC.

The rearrangement uses TRBV19 and TRBJ1-5; 10 bases line up with TRBD1. V dropped 4 bases and J dropped 3; count of bases not matched to a gene: 6. Looked up from germline, CDR1 is LNHDA and CDR2 is SQIVND (reference sequence). This CDR3 is built from 16 residues. The CDR3 DNA sequence: TGTGCCAGTAGTACGCCGGGACAGGGGTTCAATCAGCCCCAGCATTTT. Amino acid sequence: CASSTPGQGFNQPQHF.

In this sample, this clone turned up once. This sequence joins TRBV7-3 and TRBJ2-2; D is uncertain. Per the germline V gene, CDR1 is SGHTA and CDR2 is FQGTGA. V shed 1 base and J shed 8 bases, with 8 bases lying between them. The CDR3 contains 13 residues. CDR3 DNA: TGTGCCAGCAGCTTAATCTCCGGTGGGGAGCTGTTTTTT. Its protein is CASSLISGGELFF.

There are a few counts of this clone. The chain combines TRBV15 with TRBJ2-7; D is possibly TRBD1 (6 bases). CDR3 length: 14 residues. Germline-derived CDR1 and CDR2 are LNHNV and YYDKDF (reference sequence). The V gene lost 2 bases and the J gene lost 3 bases, with 11 bases spanning the gap. The CDR3 bases are TGTGCCACCAGCAGAAAATACAGGGTCTACGAGCAGTACTTC. Residues: CATSRKYRVYEQYF.

The gene calls are TRBV4-1 and TRBJ1-4; TRBD1 matches at 8 bases. The V gene's germline CDR1 is MGHRA and CDR2 YSYEKL. The CDR3 extends over 15 amino acids. The J segment lost 7 bases and the V segment lost 4 bases, leaving 8 bases of the junction unmatched. CDR3 DNA: TGCGCCAGCAGCCCCGGACAGGGTCATCGTGAAAAACTGTTTTTT. The encoded protein is CASSPGQGHREKLFF.

The V call is TRBV6-2 or TRBV6-3, the J call TRBJ2-1; D call uncertain. Germline CDR1 reads MNHEY; CDR2 reads SVGEGT. This CDR3 contains 18 residues. Trimming left V 2 bases short and J 0 bases short, with 17 bases between. The CDR3 nucleotides read TGTGCCAGCAGTTACGTGCTCCGTAGCCAAGGCTCCTACAATGAGCAGTTCTTC. It is translated as CASSYVLRSQGSYNEQFF.

This chain uses TRBV14 with TRBJ1-3; unclear D gene. The germline V and J ends were trimmed by 3 bases and 3 bases, with 12 bases remaining between them. CDR1 and CDR2 (germline): SGHDN, FVKESK. The CDR3 runs to 15 residues. This CDR3 is CASSHLPIGGNTIYF. DNA for the CDR3: TGTGCCAGCAGCCACTTACCAATCGGTGGAAACACCATATATTTT. Based on the CDR3 plus reference TRBV14 and TRBJ1-3, the full variable domain is EAGVTQFPSHSVIEKGQTVTLRCDPISGHDNLYWYRRVMGKEIKFLLHFVKESKQDESGMPNNRFLAERTGGTYSTLKVQPAELEDSGVYFCASSHLPIGGNTIYFGEGSWLTVV.

The chain's CDR3 is CASSRQGVRADTQYF. The CDR3 coding sequence is TGTGCCAGCAGCCGACAGGGGGTCCGGGCAGATACGCAGTATTTT. The rearrangement joins TRBV7-8 to TRBJ2-3; TRBD1 matches 9 bases. Germline CDR1 is SGHVS and CDR2 is FQNEAQ. CDR3 length: 15 residues. The V and J ends lost 5 bases and 4 bases, in that order; junction bases with no gene match: 7.

J is TRBJ1-3 and V is TRBV5-1; TRBD1 matches at 8 bases. CDR1 is SGHRS and CDR2 is YFSETQ in the germline V gene. There are 15 residues in the CDR3. The V gene end was trimmed by 4 bases and the J gene end by 4 bases; junction bases not matched to a gene: 7. The CDR3 here is CASSLRTGNGNTIYF. CDR3 in DNA: TGCGCCAGCAGCCTAAGGACAGGGAACGGAAACACCATATATTTT.

The rearrangement uses TRBV11-2 and TRBJ2-3; D perhaps matches TRBD1 (5 bases). Germline V lookup: CDR1 SGHAT, CDR2 FQNNGV. This CDR3 spans 17 amino acids. Trimming left V 7 bases short and J 4 bases short, with 24 bases between. The CDR3 region is CASTLTALGRRADTQYF. DNA for the CDR3: TGTGCCAGCACCCTAACCGCTTTGGGGCGGCGAGCAGATACGCAGTATTTT. Full variable domain (missing parts from reference TRBV11-2 and TRBJ2-3): EAGVAQSPRYKIIEKRQSVAFWCNPISGHATLYWYQQILGQGPKLLIQFQNNGVVDDSQLPKDRFSAERLKGVDSTLKIQPAKLEDSAVYLCASTLTALGRRADTQYFGPGTRLTVL.

A single count supports this clone. The chain employs TRBV11-2 and TRBJ2-5, with 9 bases matching TRBD1. Trimming took 5 bases from V and 7 from J; bases not matched to a gene: 14. Germline CDR1 reads SGHAT; CDR2 reads FQNNGV. The CDR3 sequence is 16 residues long. Here the CDR3 DNA reads TGTGCCAGCAGCCTTAGACAGGGGGGCCTTTCTGGGACCCAGTACTTC. Translated: CASSLRQGGLSGTQYF.

V gene TRBV19 combines with J gene TRBJ1-4, with D perhaps matching TRBD1 (6 bases). CDR3 length: 15 amino acids. V was clipped by 5 bases and J by 7 bases, with 17 bases between them. Per the germline V gene, CDR1 is LNHDA and CDR2 is SQIVND (reference sequence). Here the CDR3 reads CASSGPNRGSEKLFF. The CDR3 region has the DNA TGTGCCAGTAGTGGACCGAATAGGGGGAGTGAAAAACTGTTTTTT.

The chain employs TRBV4-1 and TRBJ2-7, with D maybe TRBD2 (6 bases). Per germline, CDR1 MGHRA and CDR2 YSYEKL. Trimming pared 4 bases from V and 1 base from J, leaving 14 bases between. This CDR3 comprises 15 residues. The CDR3 DNA follows: TGCGCCAGCAGCCCCGAGGAGCGGGCGTCCTACGAGCAGTACTTC. The encoded protein is CASSPEERASYEQYF.